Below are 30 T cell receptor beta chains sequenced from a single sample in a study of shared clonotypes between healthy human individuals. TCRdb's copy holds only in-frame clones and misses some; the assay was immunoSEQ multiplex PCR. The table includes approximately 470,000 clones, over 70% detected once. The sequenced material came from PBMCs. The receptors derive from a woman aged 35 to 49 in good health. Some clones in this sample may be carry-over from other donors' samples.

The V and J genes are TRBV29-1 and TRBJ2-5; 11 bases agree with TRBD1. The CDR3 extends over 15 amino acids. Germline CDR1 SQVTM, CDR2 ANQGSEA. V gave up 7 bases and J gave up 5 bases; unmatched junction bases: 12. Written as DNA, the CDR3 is TGCAGCGCCGTACCCGGACAGGGGGCAAGGGAGACCCAGTACTTC. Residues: CSAVPGQGARETQYF. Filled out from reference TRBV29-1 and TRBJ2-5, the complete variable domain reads SAVISQKPSRDICQRGTSLTIQCQVDSQVTMMFWYRQQPGQSLTLIATANQGSEATYESGFVIDKFPISRPNLTFSTLTVSNMSPEDSSIYLCSAVPGQGARETQYFGPGTRLLVL.

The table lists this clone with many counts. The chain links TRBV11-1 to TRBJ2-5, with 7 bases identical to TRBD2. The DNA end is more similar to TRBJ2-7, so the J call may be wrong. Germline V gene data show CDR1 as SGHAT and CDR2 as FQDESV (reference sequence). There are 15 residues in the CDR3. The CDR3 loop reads CASSLAVTSSYEQYF. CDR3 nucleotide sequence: TGTGCCAGCAGCTTAGCAGTGACTAGCAGCTACGAGCAGTACTTC.

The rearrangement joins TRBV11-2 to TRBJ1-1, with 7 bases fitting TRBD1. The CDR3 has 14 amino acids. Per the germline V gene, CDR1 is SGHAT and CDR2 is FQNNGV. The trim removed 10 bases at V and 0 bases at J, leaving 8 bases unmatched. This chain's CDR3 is CAIRGDTMNTEAFF. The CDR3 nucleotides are TGTGCCATCAGGGGGGACACCATGAACACTGAAGCTTTCTTT.

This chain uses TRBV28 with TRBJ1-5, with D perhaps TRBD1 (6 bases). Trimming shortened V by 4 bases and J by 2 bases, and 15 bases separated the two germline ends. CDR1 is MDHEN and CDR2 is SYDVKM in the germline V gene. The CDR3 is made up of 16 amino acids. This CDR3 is CASSSIEGGGNQPQHF. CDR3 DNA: TGTGCCAGCAGTTCCATTGAGGGGGGAGGCAATCAGCCCCAGCATTTT.

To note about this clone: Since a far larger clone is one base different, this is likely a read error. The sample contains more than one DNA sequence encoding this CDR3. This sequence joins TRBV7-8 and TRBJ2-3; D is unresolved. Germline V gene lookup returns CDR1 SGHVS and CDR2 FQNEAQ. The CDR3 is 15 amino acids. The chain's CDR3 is CASSLEYFGTDTQYF. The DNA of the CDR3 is TGTGCCAGCAGCTTAGAGTACTTCGGCACAGACACGCAGTATTTT.

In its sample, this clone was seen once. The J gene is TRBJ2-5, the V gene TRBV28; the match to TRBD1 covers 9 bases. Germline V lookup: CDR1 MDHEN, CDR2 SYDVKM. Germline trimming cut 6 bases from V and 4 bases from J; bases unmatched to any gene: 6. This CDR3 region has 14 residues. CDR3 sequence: CASRRTGVRETQYF. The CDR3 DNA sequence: TGTGCCAGCAGACGGACAGGGGTCCGAGAGACCCAGTACTTC.

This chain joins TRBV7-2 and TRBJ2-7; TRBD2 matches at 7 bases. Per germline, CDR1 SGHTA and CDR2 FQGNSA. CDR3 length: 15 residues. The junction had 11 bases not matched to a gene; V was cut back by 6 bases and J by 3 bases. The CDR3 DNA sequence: TGTGCCAGCAGTCGGGCCCCAGCGGGGTTCTACGAGCAGTACTTC. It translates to CASSRAPAGFYEQYF.

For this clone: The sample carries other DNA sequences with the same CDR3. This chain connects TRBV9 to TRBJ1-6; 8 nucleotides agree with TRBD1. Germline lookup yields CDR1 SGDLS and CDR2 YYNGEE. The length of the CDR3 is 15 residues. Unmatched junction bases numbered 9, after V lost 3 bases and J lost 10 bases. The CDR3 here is CASSAYDRGDSPLHF. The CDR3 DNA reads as TGTGCCAGCAGCGCCTACGACAGGGGAGACTCACCCCTCCACTTT.

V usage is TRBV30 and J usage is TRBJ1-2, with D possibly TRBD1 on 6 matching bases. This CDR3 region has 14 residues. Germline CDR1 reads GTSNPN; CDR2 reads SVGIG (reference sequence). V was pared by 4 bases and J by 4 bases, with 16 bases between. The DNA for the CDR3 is TGTGCCTGGAATAGACAGGAGTCGTTCTATGGCTACACCTTC. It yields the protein CAWNRQESFYGYTF.

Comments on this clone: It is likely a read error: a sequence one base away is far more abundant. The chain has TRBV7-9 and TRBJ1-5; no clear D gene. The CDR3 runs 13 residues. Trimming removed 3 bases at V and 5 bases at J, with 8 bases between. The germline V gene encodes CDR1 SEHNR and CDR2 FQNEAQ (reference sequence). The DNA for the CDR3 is TGTGCCAGCAGCTTTGCGTTACATCAGCCCCAGCATTTT. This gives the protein CASSFALHQPQHF.

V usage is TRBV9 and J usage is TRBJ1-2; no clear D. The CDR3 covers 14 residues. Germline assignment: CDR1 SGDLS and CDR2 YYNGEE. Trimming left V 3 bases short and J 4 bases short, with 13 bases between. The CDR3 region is CASSATDGTYGYTF. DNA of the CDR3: TGTGCCAGCAGCGCGACGGACGGAACCTATGGCTACACCTTC.

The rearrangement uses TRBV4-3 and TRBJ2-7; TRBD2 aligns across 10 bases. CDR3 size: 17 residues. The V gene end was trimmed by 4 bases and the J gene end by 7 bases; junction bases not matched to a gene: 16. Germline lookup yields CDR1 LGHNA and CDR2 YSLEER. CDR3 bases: TGCGCCAGCAGCCCGACCGGGGCAGGGGCACTAGCGGGAGAGCAGTACTTC. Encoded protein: CASSPTGAGALAGEQYF.

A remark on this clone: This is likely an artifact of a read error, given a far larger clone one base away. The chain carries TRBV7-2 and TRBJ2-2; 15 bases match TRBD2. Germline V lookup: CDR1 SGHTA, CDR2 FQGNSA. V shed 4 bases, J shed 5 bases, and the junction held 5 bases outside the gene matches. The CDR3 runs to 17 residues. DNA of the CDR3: TGTGCCAGCAGCTCGGGACTAGCGGGAGGATCGACCGGGGAGCTGTTTTTT. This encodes CASSSGLAGGSTGELFF.

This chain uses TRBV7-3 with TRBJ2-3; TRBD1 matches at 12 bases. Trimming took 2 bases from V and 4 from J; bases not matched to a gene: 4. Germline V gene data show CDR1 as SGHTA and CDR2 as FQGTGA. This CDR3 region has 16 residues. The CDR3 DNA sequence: TGTGCCAGCAGCTTACAAGGGACAGGGGGCGCAGATACGCAGTATTTT. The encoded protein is CASSLQGTGGADTQYF.

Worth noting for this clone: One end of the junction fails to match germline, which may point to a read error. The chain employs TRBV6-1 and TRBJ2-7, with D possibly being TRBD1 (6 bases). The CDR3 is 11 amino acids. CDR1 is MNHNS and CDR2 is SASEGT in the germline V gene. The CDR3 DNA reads TGTGCCAGCCTAAGATGGGACATCTTGCACTTC. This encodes CASLRWDILHF.

CDR3 in amino acids: CASSSTGVVKNIQYF. DNA of the CDR3: TGTGCCAGCAGCTCAACAGGGGTGGTCAAAAACATTCAGTACTTC. The chain joins TRBV28 to TRBJ2-4; TRBD1 aligns across 7 bases. The germline gives CDR1 MDHEN, CDR2 SYDVKM. The V segment lost 6 bases and the J segment 3 bases; nucleotides outside the gene matches: 8. The CDR3 has 15 amino acids.

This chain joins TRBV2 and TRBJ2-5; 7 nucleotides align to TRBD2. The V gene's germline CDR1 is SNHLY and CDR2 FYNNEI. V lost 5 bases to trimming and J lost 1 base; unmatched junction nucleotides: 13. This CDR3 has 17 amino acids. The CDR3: CASSPALGSGVQETQYF. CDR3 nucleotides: TGTGCCAGCAGTCCTGCCTTGGGCAGCGGGGTCCAAGAGACCCAGTACTTC.

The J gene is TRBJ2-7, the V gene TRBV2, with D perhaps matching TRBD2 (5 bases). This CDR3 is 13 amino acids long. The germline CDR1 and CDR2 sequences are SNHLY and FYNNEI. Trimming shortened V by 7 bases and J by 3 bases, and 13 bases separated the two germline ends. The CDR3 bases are TGTGCCAGCAAACGCGGGCAGGACTACGAGCAGTACTTC. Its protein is CASKRGQDYEQYF. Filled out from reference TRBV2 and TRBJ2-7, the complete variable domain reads EPEVTQTPSHQVTQMGQEVILRCVPISNHLYFYWYRQILGQKVEFLVSFYNNEISEKSEIFDDQFSVERPDGSNFTLKIRSTKLEDSAMYFCASKRGQDYEQYFGPGTRLTVT.

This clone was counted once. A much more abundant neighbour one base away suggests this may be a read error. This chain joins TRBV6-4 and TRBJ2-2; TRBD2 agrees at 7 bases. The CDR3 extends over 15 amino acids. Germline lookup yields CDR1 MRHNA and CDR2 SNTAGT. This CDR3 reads CARSDSAGEAGELFF. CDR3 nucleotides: TGTGCCAGAAGTGACTCTGCGGGAGAAGCCGGGGAGCTGTTTTTT.

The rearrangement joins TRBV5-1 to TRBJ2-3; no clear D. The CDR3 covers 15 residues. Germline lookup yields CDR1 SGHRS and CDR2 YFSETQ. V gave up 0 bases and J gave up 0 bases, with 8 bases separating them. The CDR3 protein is CASSLAAQSTDTQYF. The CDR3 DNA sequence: TGCGCCAGCAGCTTGGCAGCGCAGAGCACAGATACGCAGTATTTT.

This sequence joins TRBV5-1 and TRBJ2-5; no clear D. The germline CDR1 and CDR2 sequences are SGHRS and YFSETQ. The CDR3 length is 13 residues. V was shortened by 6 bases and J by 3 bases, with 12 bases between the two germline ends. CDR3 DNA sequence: TGCGCCAGCACGGCGATGGGTAAAGAGACCCAGTACTTC. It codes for CASTAMGKETQYF.

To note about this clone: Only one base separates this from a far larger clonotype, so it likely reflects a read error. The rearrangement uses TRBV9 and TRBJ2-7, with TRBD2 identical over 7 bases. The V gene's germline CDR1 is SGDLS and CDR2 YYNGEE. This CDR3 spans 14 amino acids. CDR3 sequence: CANSVGAGTYEQYF. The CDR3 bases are TGTGCCAACAGCGTCGGAGCGGGGACCTACGAGCAGTACTTC.

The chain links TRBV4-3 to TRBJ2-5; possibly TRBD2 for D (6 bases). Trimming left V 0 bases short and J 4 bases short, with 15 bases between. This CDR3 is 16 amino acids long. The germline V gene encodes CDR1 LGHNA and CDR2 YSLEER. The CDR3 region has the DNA TGCGCCAGCAGCCAAGATGGGGGGAGTTGGGGAGAGACCCAGTACTTC. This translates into CASSQDGGSWGETQYF.

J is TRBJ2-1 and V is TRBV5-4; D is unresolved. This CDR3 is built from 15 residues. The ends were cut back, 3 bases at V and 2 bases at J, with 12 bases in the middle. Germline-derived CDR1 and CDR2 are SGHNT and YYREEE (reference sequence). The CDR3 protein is CASSSLRAPYNEQFF. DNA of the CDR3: TGTGCCAGCAGCTCCCTTCGGGCCCCCTACAATGAGCAGTTCTTC.

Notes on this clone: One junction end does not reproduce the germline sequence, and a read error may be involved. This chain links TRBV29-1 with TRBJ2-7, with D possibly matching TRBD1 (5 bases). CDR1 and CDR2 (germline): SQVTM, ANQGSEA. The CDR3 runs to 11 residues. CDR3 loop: CGVEGAYEQYF. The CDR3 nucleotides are TGTGGCGTTGAAGGGGCCTACGAGCAGTACTTC.

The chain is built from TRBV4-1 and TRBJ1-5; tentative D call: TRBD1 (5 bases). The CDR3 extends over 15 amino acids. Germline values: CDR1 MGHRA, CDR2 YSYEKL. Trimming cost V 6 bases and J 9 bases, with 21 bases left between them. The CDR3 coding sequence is TGCGCCAGCAGTCTCGAGCAGGGTAGGTCTCGGCCCCAGCATTTT. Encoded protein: CASSLEQGRSRPQHF.

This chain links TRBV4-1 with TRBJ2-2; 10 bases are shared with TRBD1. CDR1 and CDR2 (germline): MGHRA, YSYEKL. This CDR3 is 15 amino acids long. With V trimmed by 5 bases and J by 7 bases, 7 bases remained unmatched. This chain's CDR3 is CASSKGQGVVGELFF. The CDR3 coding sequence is TGCGCCAGCAGCAAAGGACAGGGGGTAGTCGGGGAGCTGTTTTTT.

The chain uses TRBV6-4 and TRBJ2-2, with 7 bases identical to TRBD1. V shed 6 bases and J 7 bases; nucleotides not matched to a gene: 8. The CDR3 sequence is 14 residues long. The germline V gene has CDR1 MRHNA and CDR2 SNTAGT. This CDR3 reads CASSPRGRGGELFF. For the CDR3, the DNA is TGTGCCAGCAGCCCAAGGGGGCGCGGCGGGGAGCTGTTTTTT.

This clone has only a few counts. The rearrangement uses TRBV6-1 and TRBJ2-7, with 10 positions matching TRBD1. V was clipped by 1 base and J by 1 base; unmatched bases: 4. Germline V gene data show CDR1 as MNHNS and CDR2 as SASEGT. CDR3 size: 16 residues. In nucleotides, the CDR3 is TGTGCCAGCAGTGAAGACGGACAGGGGGGGTCCTACGAGCAGTACTTC. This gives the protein CASSEDGQGGSYEQYF.

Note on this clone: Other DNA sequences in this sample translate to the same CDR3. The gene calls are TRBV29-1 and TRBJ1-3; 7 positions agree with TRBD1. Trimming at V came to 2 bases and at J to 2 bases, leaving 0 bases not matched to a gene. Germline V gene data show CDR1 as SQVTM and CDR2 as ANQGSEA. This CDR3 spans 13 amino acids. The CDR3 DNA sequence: TGCAGCGTTGAAACAGGGGCTGGAAACACCATATATTTT. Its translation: CSVETGAGNTIYF.